The 3 T cell receptor beta chains listed next were all sequenced from one sample in a study of long-term antiretroviral therapy in people with HIV. Sequencing used immunoSEQ v3.0 at survey level. Profiled with immunoSEQ multiplex PCR; TCRdb holds only in-frame clones, not every one. The table has 20,000 to 25,000 clones, 86% seen once. Here the sequenced sample was unsorted PBMCs, taken 1.3 years after starting antiretroviral therapy. These receptors were obtained from a man between 60 and 70 years old with HIV.

The chain carries TRBV7-8 and TRBJ2-5; D gene ambiguous. The CDR3 has 12 amino acids. V gave up 8 bases and J gave up 4 bases, with 11 bases separating them. CDR1 is SGHVS, CDR2 FQNEAQ, per germline. The CDR3 sequence: CASPADGETQYF. The CDR3 bases are TGTGCCAGCCCGGCGGACGGAGAGACCCAGTACTTC.

This clone has only a few counts. The sample contains more than one DNA sequence encoding this CDR3. This rearrangement joins TRBV27 to TRBJ1-2, with 9 bases fitting TRBD1. The CDR3 loop spans 14 amino acids. The J segment lost 8 bases and the V segment lost 6 bases, leaving 10 bases of the junction unmatched. Germline values: CDR1 MNHEY, CDR2 SMNVEV (reference sequence). The DNA of the CDR3 is TGTGCCAGCAGCCTGACCGGGACAGGGCACGGCTACACCTTC. It specifies CASSLTGTGHGYTF.

The V gene is TRBV25-1, the J gene TRBJ1-2; D may be TRBD1 (5 bases). The CDR3 runs 14 residues. V was pared by 2 bases and J by 4 bases, with 11 bases between. The germline V gene encodes CDR1 MGHDK and CDR2 SYGVNS. CDR3 region: CASSERGRLYGYTF. The CDR3 nucleotides read TGTGCCAGCAGTGAAAGGGGACGGCTCTATGGCTACACCTTC.